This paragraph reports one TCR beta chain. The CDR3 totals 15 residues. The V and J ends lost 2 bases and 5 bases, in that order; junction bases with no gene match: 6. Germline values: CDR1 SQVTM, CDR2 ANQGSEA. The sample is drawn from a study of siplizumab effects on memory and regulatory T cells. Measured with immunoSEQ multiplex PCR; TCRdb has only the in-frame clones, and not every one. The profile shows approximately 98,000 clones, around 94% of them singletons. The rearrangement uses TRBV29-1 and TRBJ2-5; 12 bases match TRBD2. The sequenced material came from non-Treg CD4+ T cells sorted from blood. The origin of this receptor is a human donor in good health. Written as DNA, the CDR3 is TGCAGCGTTGAAAGACTAGCGGGAGCTCGGGAGACCCAGTACTTC. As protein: CSVERLAGARETQYF. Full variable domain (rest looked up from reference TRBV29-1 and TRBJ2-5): SAVISQKPSRDICQRGTSLTIQCQVDSQVTMMFWYRQQPGQSLTLIATANQGSEATYESGFVIDKFPISRPNLTFSTLTVSNMSPEDSSIYLCSVERLAGARETQYFGPGTRLLVL.